This TCR beta chain was sequenced in a study of blood T cell repertoires in COVID-19. Study information: Spain, Italy and the United States supplied samples that represented acute and convalescent COVID-19. Sources were T cells, B-cell-depleted T cells, or PBMCs; the material itself was cDNA or gDNA.

Generated by immunoSEQ multiplex PCR, the TCRdb table keeps only in-frame clones and is missing some. The sample includes about 120,000 clones, roughly 90% of them seen just once. This CDR3 spans 14 amino acids. Germline-derived CDR1 and CDR2 are MNHEY and SMNVEV (reference sequence). V lost 2 bases to trimming and J lost 2 bases, with 7 bases between them. The receptor's source is a human donor with acute or convalescent COVID-19. The donor label of this sample is uncertain. Sequenced: peripheral blood. This chain connects TRBV27 to TRBJ2-1; D ambiguous. As DNA, the CDR3 is TGTGCCAGCAGTTTACACCCGGCCTACAATGAGCAGTTCTTC. Residues: CASSLHPAYNEQFF.